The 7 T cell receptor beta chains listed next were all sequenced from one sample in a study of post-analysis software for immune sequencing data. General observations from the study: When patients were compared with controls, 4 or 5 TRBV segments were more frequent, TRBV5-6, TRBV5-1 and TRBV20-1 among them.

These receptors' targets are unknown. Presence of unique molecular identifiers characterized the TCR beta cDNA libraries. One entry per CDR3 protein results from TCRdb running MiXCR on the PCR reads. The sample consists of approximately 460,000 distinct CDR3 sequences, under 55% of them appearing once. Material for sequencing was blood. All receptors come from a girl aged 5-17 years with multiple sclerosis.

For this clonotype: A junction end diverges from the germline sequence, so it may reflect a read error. The CDR3 loop is CDSSLPAGTSTDTQYF. Here the CDR3 DNA reads TGTGACAGCAGCCTACCCGCAGGGACTAGCACAGATACGCAGTATTTT. This chain uses TRBV7-9 with TRBJ2-3; D perhaps matches TRBD2 (6 bases). In germline, CDR1 is SEHNR, CDR2 FQNEAQ (reference sequence). The CDR3 sequence is 16 residues long.

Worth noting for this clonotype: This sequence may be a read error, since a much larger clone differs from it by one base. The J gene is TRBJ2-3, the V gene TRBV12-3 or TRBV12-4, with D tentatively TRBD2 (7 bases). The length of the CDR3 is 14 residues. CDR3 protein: CASSFGGRTDAQYF. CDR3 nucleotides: TGTGCCAGCAGTTTCGGGGGGCGGACAGATGCGCAGTATTTT.

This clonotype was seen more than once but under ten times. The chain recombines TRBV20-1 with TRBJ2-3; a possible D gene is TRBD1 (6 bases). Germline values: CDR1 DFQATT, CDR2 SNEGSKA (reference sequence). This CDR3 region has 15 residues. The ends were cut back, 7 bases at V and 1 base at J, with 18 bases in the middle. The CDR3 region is CSVPNRAIGTDTQYF. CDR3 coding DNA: TGCAGTGTTCCCAACAGGGCGATCGGCACAGATACGCAGTATTTT.

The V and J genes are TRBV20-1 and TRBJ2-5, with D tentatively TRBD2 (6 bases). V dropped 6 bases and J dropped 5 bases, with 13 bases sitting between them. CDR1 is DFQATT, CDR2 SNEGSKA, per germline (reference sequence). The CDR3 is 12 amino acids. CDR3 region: CSAPSRGETQYF. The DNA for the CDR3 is TGCAGTGCCCCCAGTCGGGGGGAGACCCAGTACTTC.

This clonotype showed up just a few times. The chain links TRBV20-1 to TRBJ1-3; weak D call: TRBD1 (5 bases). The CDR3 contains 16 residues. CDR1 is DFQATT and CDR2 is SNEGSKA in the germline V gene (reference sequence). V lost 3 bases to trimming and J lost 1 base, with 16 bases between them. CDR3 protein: CSARLAGGASGNTIYF. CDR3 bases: TGCAGTGCTAGGCTCGCAGGCGGGGCGTCTGGAAACACCATATATTTT.

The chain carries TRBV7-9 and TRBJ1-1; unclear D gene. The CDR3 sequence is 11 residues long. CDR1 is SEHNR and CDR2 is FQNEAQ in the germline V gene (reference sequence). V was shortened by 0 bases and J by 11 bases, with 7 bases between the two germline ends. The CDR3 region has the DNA TGTGCCAGCAGCTTAGCTTGGGAGGCTTTCTTT. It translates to CASSLAWEAFF.

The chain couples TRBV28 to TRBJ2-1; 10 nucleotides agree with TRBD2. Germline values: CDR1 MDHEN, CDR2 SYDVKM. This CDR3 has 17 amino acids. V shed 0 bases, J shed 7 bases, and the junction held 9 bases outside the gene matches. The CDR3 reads CASSLWASGRNGNEQFF. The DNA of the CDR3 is TGTGCCAGCAGTTTATGGGCTAGCGGGAGAAATGGGAATGAGCAGTTCTTC.